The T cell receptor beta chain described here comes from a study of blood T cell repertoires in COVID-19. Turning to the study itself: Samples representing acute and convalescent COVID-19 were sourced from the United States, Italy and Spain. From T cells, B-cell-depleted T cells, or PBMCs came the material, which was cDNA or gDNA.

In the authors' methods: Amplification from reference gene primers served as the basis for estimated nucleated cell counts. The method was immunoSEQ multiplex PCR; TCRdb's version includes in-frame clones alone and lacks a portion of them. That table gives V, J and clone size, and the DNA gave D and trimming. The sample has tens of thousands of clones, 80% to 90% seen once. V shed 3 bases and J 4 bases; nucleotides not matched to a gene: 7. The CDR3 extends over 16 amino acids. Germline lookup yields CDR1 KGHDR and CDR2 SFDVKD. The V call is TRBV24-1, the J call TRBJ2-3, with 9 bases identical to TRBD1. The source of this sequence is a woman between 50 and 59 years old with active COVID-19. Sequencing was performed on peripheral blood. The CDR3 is CATSDPKTGGSDTQYF. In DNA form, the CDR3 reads TGTGCCACCAGTGATCCGAAGACAGGGGGTTCAGATACGCAGTATTTT.